This T cell receptor beta chain emerged from a study of blood T cell repertoires in COVID-19. Repertoires were generated with immunoSEQ multiplex PCR, while TCRdb's copy carries only in-frame clones and drops some. The sample yields some 97,000 clones, almost 90% seen once. The CDR3 spans 14 residues. V was shortened by 4 bases and J by 2 bases, with 9 bases between the two germline ends. Germline V lookup: CDR1 SGDLS, CDR2 YYNGEE. This chain joins TRBV9 and TRBJ1-4; D call uncertain. This TCR derives from a human donor in a cohort sampled during active COVID-19. Material: peripheral blood. CDR3 loop: CASSSRTTNEKLFF. The CDR3 DNA follows: TGTGCCAGCAGCTCCCGGACTACTAATGAAAAACTGTTTTTT.